This is a list of T cell receptor beta chains from one sample in a study of chemoradiotherapy in HPV16-positive cancers. Profiling relied on immunoSEQ multiplex PCR, and the TCRdb table lists in-frame clones only, not all of them. The sample gives 40,000 to 65,000 clones, more than 75% of which show up once; more than 3% is in the top ten. This specimen was blood, taken from a patient who underwent chemoradiotherapy. These receptors all come from a human donor with HPV-associated anogenital cancer. Both conserved end residues are part of each CDR3. A D gene is named only where the DNA matches it firmly. Rows give clone size only sometimes, using once, few, many, or a class for an expanded clone.

.,TRBD1,TRBJ1-3,TRBV9,TGTGCCAGCAGCGTAATGGGACAGGGACTCTCTGGAAACACCATATATTTT,CASSVMGQGLSGNTIYF
.,.,TRBJ2-2,TRBV4-3,TGCGCCAGCAGCCGCCGGGGGATCGGGGAGCTGTTTTTT,CASSRRGIGELFF
once,.,TRBJ2-5,TRBV7-8,TGTGCCAGCAGCTTAGTGGCCGTGGGGACCCAGTACTTC,CASSLVAVGTQYF
.,.,TRBJ2-7,TRBV11-2,TGTGCCAGCAGCCCAGACGGGGGAATTAACTACGAGCAGTACTTC,CASSPDGGINYEQYF
once,.,TRBJ2-7,TRBV4-3,TGCGCCAGCAGCCAAGACGCCGCGAGTTACGAGCAGTACTTC,CASSQDAASYEQYF
.,TRBD1,TRBJ1-4,TRBV6-6,TGTGCCAGCAGCCCACTAGACAGGGGAAGCGAAAAACTGTTTTTT,CASSPLDRGSEKLFF
.,.,TRBJ1-4,TRBV7-3,TGTGCCAGCAGCTTAACCAGGGGTGAAAAACTGTTTTTT,CASSLTRGEKLFF
.,TRBD2,TRBJ2-1,TRBV10-2,TGCGCCAGCACGGAGCGGGGGGACAATGAGCAGTTCTTC,CASTERGDNEQFF
.,TRBD1,TRBJ1-5,TRBV29-1,TGCAGCCCTGAATTGGGACAGTCCCCTGTATCGGGCAATCAGCCCCAGCATTTT,CSPELGQSPVSGNQPQHF
.,.,TRBJ2-1,TRBV12-5,TGTGCTAGTGGTTTGGACAGGGCCTACAATGAGCAGTTCTTC,CASGLDRAYNEQFF
.,.,TRBJ2-1,TRBV9,TGTGCCAGCAGCCCCAGGGTGACGGGAGAGTCCTACAATGAGCAGTTCTTC,CASSPRVTGESYNEQFF
.,.,TRBJ1-1,TRBV10-1,TGCGCCAGCAGTGATCAAGGCGGGGGGAACACTGAAGCTTTCTTT,CASSDQGGGNTEAFF
.,.,TRBJ2-7,TRBV5-4,TGTGCCAGCAGACCGGACATTTCCTACGAGCAGTACTTC,CASRPDISYEQYF
once,.,TRBJ1-5,TRBV13,TGTGCCAGCAGCTTAGGCAGGGCAGTAAGTAGCAATCAGCCCCAGCATTTT,CASSLGRAVSSNQPQHF
.,TRBD1,TRBJ1-5,TRBV11-3,TGTGCCAGCAGCTTAGTCCAAAAGACAGGGAGCAATCAGCCCCAGCATTTT,CASSLVQKTGSNQPQHF
once,.,TRBJ1-1,TRBV5-1,TGCGCCAGCAGCTTGGAAGGAGCGAACACTGAAGCTTTCTTT,CASSLEGANTEAFF
.,TRBD2,TRBJ2-1,TRBV19,TGTGCCAGTACCCCCTTGACTAGCGGGACAAACAATGAGCAGTTCTTC,CASTPLTSGTNNEQFF
.,.,TRBJ2-5,TRBV7-2,TGTGCCAGCAGCTTAGCGGCAGGGAGGGAGACCCAGTACTTC,CASSLAAGRETQYF
.,.,TRBJ2-6,TRBV5-1,TGCGCCAGCAGCCTCTACGGGCTACGAGATGGGGCCAACGTCCTGACTTTC,CASSLYGLRDGANVLTF
.,.,TRBJ1-2,TRBV19,TGTGCCAGTAGTAGCTCCCCGGGAAAGGCCTATGGCTACACCTTC,CASSSSPGKAYGYTF
few,.,TRBJ2-7,TRBV11-2,TGTGCCAGCAGCTTAGAACGTCGTTCCTACGAGCAGTACTTC,CASSLERRSYEQYF
.,TRBD1,TRBJ2-2,TRBV5-1,TGCGCCAGCAGCCCTGGACAGGGGGAGTGGTCCGGGGAGCTGTTTTTT,CASSPGQGEWSGELFF
once,TRBD2,TRBJ2-1,TRBV4-1,TGCGCCAGCAGCCAAGGCGGGACGGGAGGGCCCTCCTACAATGAGCAGTTCTTC,CASSQGGTGGPSYNEQFF
.,TRBD1,TRBJ2-7,TRBV5-1,TGCGCCAGCCAGACAGGGGGAGGATACGAGCAGTACTTC,CASQTGGGYEQYF
.,.,TRBJ2-1,TRBV9,TGTGCCAGCAGCGTCCCAGGGGATGAGCAGTTCTTC,CASSVPGDEQFF
.,.,TRBJ1-1,TRBV7-9,TGTGCCAGCAGCTTAGATCCGGGTGTCCGGGCTTTCTTT,CASSLDPGVRAFF
.,.,TRBJ2-7,TRBV19,TGTGCCAGTAGTACCCAGGGGTACTCCTACGAGCAGTACTTC,CASSTQGYSYEQYF
.,.,TRBJ2-3,TRBV10-1,TGCGCCAGCAGTGAGTCGAGTACGGGGGCCGGAGATACGCAGTATTTT,CASSESSTGAGDTQYF
once,.,TRBJ2-7,TRBV5-4,TGTGCCAGCAGAGGCTCCCCTGCTACCTACGAGCAGTACTTC,CASRGSPATYEQYF
.,TRBD2,TRBJ2-3,TRBV29-1,TGCAGCGTCCGGACTAGCGGTAGCACAGATACGCAGTATTTT,CSVRTSGSTDTQYF
.,TRBD1,TRBJ2-7,TRBV30,TGTGCCCTCGGACAGGGTGCCTACGAGCAGTACTTC,CALGQGAYEQYF
.,.,TRBJ2-5,TRBV10-3,TGTGCCATCAGTGAAAGTCGACAGCCACAAGAGACCCAGTACTTC,CAISESRQPQETQYF
.,.,TRBJ2-6,TRBV5-1,TGCGCCAGCAGCTTGTACAGCTCTGGGGCCAACGTCCTGACTTTC,CASSLYSSGANVLTF
.,.,TRBJ1-1,TRBV6-1,TGTGCCAGCAGCCCGGGGCACACTGAAGCTTTCTTT,CASSPGHTEAFF
.,.,TRBJ2-5,TRBV29-1,TGCAGCGCTGGGGTTGAGGAGACCCAGTACTTC,CSAGVEETQYF